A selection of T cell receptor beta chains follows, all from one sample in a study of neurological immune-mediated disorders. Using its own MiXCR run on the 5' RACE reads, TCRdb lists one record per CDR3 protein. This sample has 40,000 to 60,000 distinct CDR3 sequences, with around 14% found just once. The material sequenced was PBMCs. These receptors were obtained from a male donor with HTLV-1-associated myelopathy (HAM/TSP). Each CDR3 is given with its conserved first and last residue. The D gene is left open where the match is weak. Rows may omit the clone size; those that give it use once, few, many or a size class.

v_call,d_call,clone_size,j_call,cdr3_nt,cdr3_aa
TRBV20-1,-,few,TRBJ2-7,TGCAGTGCTAGAAGCTACGAGCAGTACTTC,CSARSYEQYF
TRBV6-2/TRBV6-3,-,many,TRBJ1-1,TGTGCCACCCGGTTATCCATGAACACTGAAGCTTTCTTT,CATRLSMNTEAFF
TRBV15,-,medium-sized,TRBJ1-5,TGTGCCACCAGCAGAGCCCCGATGGGCAGAGAGCCCCAGCATTTT,CATSRAPMGREPQHF
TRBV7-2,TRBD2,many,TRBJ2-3,TGTGCCAGCAGCCGGGGGGGACTAGCGGGGACAGATACGCAGTATTTT,CASSRGGLAGTDTQYF
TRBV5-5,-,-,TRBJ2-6,TGCGCCAGCTTGCCAGGGGTTGGGGCCAACGTCCTGACTTTC,CASLPGVGANVLTF
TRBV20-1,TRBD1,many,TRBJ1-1,TGCAGTGCTTACGGGACAGGGGGTAGAGTCACTGAAGCTTTCTTT,CSAYGTGGRVTEAFF
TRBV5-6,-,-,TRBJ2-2,-,CASSFYICSARDLLNTGELFF
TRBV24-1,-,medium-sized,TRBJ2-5,TGTGCCACCAGTGAACCCGGGAATCAAGAGACCCAGTACTTC,CATSEPGNQETQYF
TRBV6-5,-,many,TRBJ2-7,TGTGCCATCAACATGAGACAGGAACCTGGCTACGAGCAGTACTTC,CAINMRQEPGYEQYF
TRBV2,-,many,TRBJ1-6,TGTGCCAGCAGTGGGAGAGATTCACCCCTCCACTTT,CASSGRDSPLHF
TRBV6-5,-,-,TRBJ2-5,TGTGCCAGCAGCCAAGTGGGGGCCCTCCAGCCAGAGACCCAGTACTTC,CASSQVGALQPETQYF
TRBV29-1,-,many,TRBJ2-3,TGCAGCGTTGAGCCCCAGGGTTTGGGCACAGATACGCAGTATTTT,CSVEPQGLGTDTQYF
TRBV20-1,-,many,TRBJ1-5,TGCAGTGCTAGGACCGAGCTCGGGGGGGGCAATCAGCCCCAGCATTTT,CSARTELGGGNQPQHF
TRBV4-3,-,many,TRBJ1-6,TGCGCCAGCAGCCAGATGTCCGGCTATAATTCACCCCTCCACTTT,CASSQMSGYNSPLHF
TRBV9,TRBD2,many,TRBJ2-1,TGTGCCAGCAGCGTCCTAGCGGGGGGCGGCAATGAGCAGTTCTTC,CASSVLAGGGNEQFF
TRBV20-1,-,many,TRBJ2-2,TGCAGTGCTAGACGAGCGGCGGGATCGAACACCGGGGAGCTGTTTTTT,CSARRAAGSNTGELFF
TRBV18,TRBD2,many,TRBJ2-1,TGTGCCAGCTCACCACCCGTAAGCCCGGGAGGGGATTTT,CASSPPVSPGGDF
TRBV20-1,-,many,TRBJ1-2,TGCAGTGCTAAAGTCCCCGTGGCTCATGGCTACACCTTC,CSAKVPVAHGYTF
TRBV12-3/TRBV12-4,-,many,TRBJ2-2,TGTGCCAGCAGCCAGAACAGCGTTAGGGGTCGGTCAAACACCGGGGAGCTGTTTTTT,CASSQNSVRGRSNTGELFF
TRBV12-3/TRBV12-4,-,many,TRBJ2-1,TGTGCCAGCAGCTTGGGGGACGGTGACAATGAGCAGTTCTTC,CASSLGDGDNEQFF
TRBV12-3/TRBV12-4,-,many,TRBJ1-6,TGTGCCAGCAGGGTCATGGATTCACCCCTCCACTTT,CASRVMDSPLHF
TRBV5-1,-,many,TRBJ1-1,TGCGCCAGCAGCTTGGGCGGACACAGGGCTGAAGCTTTCTTT,CASSLGGHRAEAFF
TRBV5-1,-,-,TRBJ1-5,TGCGCCAGCAGCTTGGATGGGGTATCTGACAATCAGCCCCAGCATTTT,CASSLDGVSDNQPQHF
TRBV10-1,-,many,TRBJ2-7,TGCGCCAGCAGTGAGTCGGGTTACGAGCAGTACTTC,CASSESGYEQYF
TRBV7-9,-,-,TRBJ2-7,TGTGCCAGCAGCGCCTCGGGTGTAACCTACGAGCAGTACTTC,CASSASGVTYEQYF
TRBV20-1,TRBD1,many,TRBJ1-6,TGCAGTGCTAGGAGAGGTTTTGGACAGGGGTATAATTCACCCCTCCACTTT,CSARRGFGQGYNSPLHF
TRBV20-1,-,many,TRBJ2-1,TGCAGTGCCCATGGACTATCCGCCCCCAATGAGCAGTTCTTC,CSAHGLSAPNEQFF
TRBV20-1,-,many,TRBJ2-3,TGCAGTGCTAGAGTTTTCCCATTCGGAGATACGCAGTATTTT,CSARVFPFGDTQYF
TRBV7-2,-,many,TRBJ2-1,TGTGCCAGCACCCTACAGACAGGTCCCTACAATGAGCAGTTCTTC,CASTLQTGPYNEQFF
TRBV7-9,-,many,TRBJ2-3,TGTGCCGTGCCAGGCAGTAGCACAGATACGCAGTATTTT,CAVPGSSTDTQYF
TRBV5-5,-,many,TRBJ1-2,TGTGCCAGCAGCTTGGAGCCAGGGTCCTATGGCTACACCTTC,CASSLEPGSYGYTF
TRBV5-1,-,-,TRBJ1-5,TGCGCCAGCAGGGGTAATAGCAATCAGCCCCAGCATTTT,CASRGNSNQPQHF
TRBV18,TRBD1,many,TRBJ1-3,TGTGCCAGCTCACGGTCCGGGACAGGGACCGGAAACACCATATATTTT,CASSRSGTGTGNTIYF
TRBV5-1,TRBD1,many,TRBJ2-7,TGCGCCAGCTGCATGGGTCATGCGGGACAGGGATGCGATGAGCAGTACTTC,CASCMGHAGQGCDEQYF
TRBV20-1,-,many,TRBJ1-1,TGCAGTGCTAGAGACGTGAGGGGAAACACTGAAGCTTTCTTT,CSARDVRGNTEAFF
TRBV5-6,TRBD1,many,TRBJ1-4,TGTGCCAGCAGCTTGGAGGACAGGAATGAAAAACTGTTTTTT,CASSLEDRNEKLFF
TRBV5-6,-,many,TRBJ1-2,TGTGCCAGCAGCAGAGGGACATCTGGCTACACCTTC,CASSRGTSGYTF
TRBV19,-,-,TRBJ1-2,TGTGCCAGTAGTCCAGATCCGGCCTATGGCTACACCTTC,CASSPDPAYGYTF
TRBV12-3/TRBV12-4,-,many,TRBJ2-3,TGTGCCAGCAGTAGTAGTGGGCAGGGAGACACTTTTAAGCAGTATTTT,CASSSSGQGDTFKQYF
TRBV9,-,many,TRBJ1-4,TGTGCCAGCAGCGTCCGGGACGGTTACTTTTTT,CASSVRDGYFF
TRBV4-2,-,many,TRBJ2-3,TGTGCCAGCAGCCAAGAAGCAGGTAGCACAGATACGCAGTATTTT,CASSQEAGSTDTQYF
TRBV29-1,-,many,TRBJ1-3,TGCAGCGCGGAAAACTCTGGAAACACCATATATTTT,CSAENSGNTIYF
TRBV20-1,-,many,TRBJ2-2,TGCAGTGTCCGGGCGACCGGGGAGCTGTTTTTT,CSVRATGELFF
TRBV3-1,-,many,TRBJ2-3,TGTGCCAGCAAAATAGGAGATACGCAGTATTTT,CASKIGDTQYF
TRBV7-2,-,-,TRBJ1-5,TGTTCCAGCAGCTTTGGAATTCAGCCCCAGCATTTC,CSSSFGIQPQHF
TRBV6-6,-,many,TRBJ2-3,TGTGCCAGCCAGACCCCCACAGATACGCAGTATTTT,CASQTPTDTQYF
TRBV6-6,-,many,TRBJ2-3,TGTGCCAGCAGTTACGATGGCGGCTCAGGGTCAGATACGCAGTATTTT,CASSYDGGSGSDTQYF
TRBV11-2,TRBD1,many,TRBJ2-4,TGTGCCAGCAGCTTAATTTCGGGACAGATCCTCAACTTC,CASSLISGQILNF
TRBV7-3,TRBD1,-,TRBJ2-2,TGTGCCAGCAGCCCCCGACAGGGGGCGATGCCCGGGGAGCTGTTTTTT,CASSPRQGAMPGELFF
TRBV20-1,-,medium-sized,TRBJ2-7,TGCAGTGCCCACGGGGTCTCGGCGGGTCAGCAGTACTTC,CSAHGVSAGQQYF
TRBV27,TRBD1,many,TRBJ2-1,TGTGCCAGCAGTCCCGGGACAGGGGCTGGGGGGCACAATGAGCAGTTCTTC,CASSPGTGAGGHNEQFF
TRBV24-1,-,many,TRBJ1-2,TGTGCCACCATCCCCCAGGCGGATCAATACCGGGGCTATGGCTACACCTTC,CATIPQADQYRGYGYTF
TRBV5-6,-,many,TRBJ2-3,TGTGCCAGCAGCCCCGGGCTAGCGCCCACAGATACGCAGTATTTT,CASSPGLAPTDTQYF
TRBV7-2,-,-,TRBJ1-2,TGTGCCAGCAGCTTAGCGGGGATCTATGGCTACACCTTC,CASSLAGIYGYTF
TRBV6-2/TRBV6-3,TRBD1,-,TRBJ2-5,TGTGCCAGCAGTTACCTCGGGACAGAACAAGAGACCCAGTACTTC,CASSYLGTEQETQYF
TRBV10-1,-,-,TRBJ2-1,TGCGCCAGCAGTGAGAAAGCTGAGGTCGATGAGCAGTTCTTC,CASSEKAEVDEQFF